Below are 28 T cell receptor beta chains sequenced from a single sample in a study of cytomegalovirus exposure and HLA in healthy donors. The PCR had 60 Vbeta and 13 Jbeta primers. Measured with immunoSEQ multiplex PCR; TCRdb has only the in-frame clones, and not every one. Of approximately 140,000 clones in the sample, approximately 60% were seen once. The sequencing sample was made of PBMCs. The source is a woman in her sixties in good health and CMV-seropositive.

The chain uses TRBV7-3 and TRBJ2-7; 11 bases line up with TRBD2. J gave up 6 bases and V 6 bases, and 4 bases lay outside the gene matches. Germline lookup yields CDR1 SGHTA and CDR2 FQGTGA. The CDR3 totals 13 residues. As DNA, the CDR3 is TGTGCCAGCAGTCTTCTAGCGGGAGGCGAGCAGTACTTC. The encoded protein is CASSLLAGGEQYF.

The chain uses TRBV28 and TRBJ1-2; TRBD1 agrees at 7 bases. The CDR3 consists of 16 residues. CDR1 MDHEN and CDR2 SYDVKM come from the germline V gene. V was pared by 3 bases and J by 8 bases, with 15 bases of the junction left unmatched. CDR3 bases: TGTGCCAGCAGTTTCACTCCGGGACAGCCAAGAGAGGGCTACACCTTC. It is translated as CASSFTPGQPREGYTF.

This chain uses TRBV7-8 with TRBJ2-3, with 14 bases aligning to TRBD2. Germline V lookup: CDR1 SGHVS, CDR2 FQNEAQ. The CDR3 loop spans 15 amino acids. V was pared by 3 bases and J by 5 bases, with 1 base of the junction left unmatched. CDR3 coding DNA: TGTGCCAGCAGCTTGACTAGCGGGAGGGTAGATACGCAGTATTTT. As protein: CASSLTSGRVDTQYF.

CDR3 nucleotide sequence: TGTGCCAGCAGACAACCTAGCGGGAGGGCCTACGAGCAGTACTTC. This sequence encodes CASRQPSGRAYEQYF. This chain joins TRBV2 and TRBJ2-7; 12 bases agree with TRBD2. The CDR3 covers 15 residues. Germline trimming cut 6 bases from V and 2 bases from J; bases unmatched to any gene: 5. The germline V gene encodes CDR1 SNHLY and CDR2 FYNNEI.

This rearrangement joins TRBV12-5 to TRBJ1-1; D may be TRBD1 (6 bases). CDR1 and CDR2 (germline): LGHNT, FRNRAP. The CDR3 runs to 16 residues. Trimming took 0 bases from V and 4 from J, leaving 15 bases between them. Here the CDR3 DNA reads TGTGCTAGTGGTTTGGTAAAGGAGGGGGGGGGCACTGAAGCTTTCTTT. It codes for CASGLVKEGGGTEAFF.

The chain carries TRBV28 and TRBJ1-4; maybe TRBD1 (5 bases). The CDR3 extends over 15 amino acids. Germline V gene sequence: CDR1 MDHEN, CDR2 SYDVKM. Trimming stripped 4 bases from V and 5 bases from J, with 14 bases between. This CDR3 is CASSSQGLRNEKLFF. CDR3 nucleotide sequence: TGTGCCAGCAGTTCCCAGGGACTCAGGAATGAAAAACTGTTTTTT.

The chain recombines TRBV5-4 with TRBJ2-1; 11 nucleotides agree with TRBD1. In germline, CDR1 is SGHNT, CDR2 YYREEE (reference sequence). The CDR3 sequence is 16 residues long. V dropped 3 bases and J dropped 3; count of bases not matched to a gene: 5. The CDR3 coding sequence is TGTGCCAGCAGCTCCTGGACAGGGGGCGGCTACAATGAGCAGTTCTTC. Its translation: CASSSWTGGGYNEQFF.

The chain employs TRBV9 and TRBJ2-3; TRBD2 matches at 9 bases. V shed 7 bases, J shed 4 bases, and the junction held 13 bases outside the gene matches. The CDR3 runs 16 residues. Looked up from germline, CDR1 is SGDLS and CDR2 is YYNGEE. The CDR3 region has the DNA TGTGCCAGCGGGCCTGTACTCGTAGCGGGAGCAGATACGCAGTATTTT. This gives the protein CASGPVLVAGADTQYF.

The chain links TRBV27 to TRBJ2-1, with D possibly being TRBD2 (5 bases). The CDR3 contains 17 residues. The germline CDR1 and CDR2 sequences are MNHEY and SMNVEV (reference sequence). Trimming shortened V by 7 bases and J by 0 bases, and 19 bases separated the two germline ends. The CDR3 DNA follows: TGTGCCAGCACGCCTTCCAGCGGTCTAAGCTCCTACAATGAGCAGTTCTTC. Amino acid sequence: CASTPSSGLSSYNEQFF.

This chain joins TRBV7-8 and TRBJ2-4; 7 bases match TRBD2. Germline values: CDR1 SGHVS, CDR2 FQNEAQ. V shed 1 base and J 7 bases; nucleotides not matched to a gene: 7. This CDR3 region has 15 residues. CDR3 coding DNA: TGTGCCAGCAGCTTAGTGGGGAGGGTCGGGAACATTCAGTACTTC. This sequence encodes CASSLVGRVGNIQYF.

The rearrangement links TRBV7-3 to TRBJ2-1; D perhaps matches TRBD2 (6 bases). Germline-derived CDR1 and CDR2 are SGHTA and FQGTGA. The length of the CDR3 is 15 residues. V was trimmed by 5 bases and J by 4 bases, leaving 15 bases between them. The DNA of the CDR3 is TGTGCCAGCAGCCCCCGGGAGAGAAAATACAATGAGCAGTTCTTC. This translates into CASSPRERKYNEQFF.

The rearrangement links TRBV9 to TRBJ1-4, with 7 positions matching TRBD1. With V trimmed by 4 bases and J by 1 base, 4 bases remained unmatched. This CDR3 region has 15 residues. Germline assignment: CDR1 SGDLS and CDR2 YYNGEE. DNA of the CDR3: TGTGCCAGCAGCCCGGCAGGGGGAACTAATGAAAAACTGTTTTTT. Protein product: CASSPAGGTNEKLFF.

This clone was seen more than once but under ten times. CDR3 coding DNA: TGTGCCTGGAGTCCACAGGGAATGACTGAAGCTTTCTTT. This codes for CAWSPQGMTEAFF. V gene TRBV30 combines with J gene TRBJ1-1, with D possibly being TRBD1 (6 bases). Germline V CDR1 and CDR2: GTSNPN, SVGIG (reference sequence). V was clipped by 2 bases and J by 5 bases, with 12 bases between them. This CDR3 spans 13 amino acids.

The J gene is TRBJ1-1, the V gene TRBV5-6; D gene uncertain. The CDR3 is made up of 13 amino acids. CDR1 is SGHDT, CDR2 YYEEEE, per germline. The V gene lost 3 bases and the J gene lost 2 bases, with 8 bases spanning the gap. The CDR3 here is CASSWESNTEAFF. The CDR3 coding sequence is TGTGCCAGCAGCTGGGAGTCAAACACTGAAGCTTTCTTT.

J is TRBJ2-7 and V is TRBV15; 12 bases are shared with TRBD2. Germline CDR1 and CDR2: LNHNV and YYDKDF (reference sequence). The CDR3 has 15 residues. The V gene end was trimmed by 3 bases and the J gene end by 4 bases; junction bases not matched to a gene: 4. The CDR3 is CATSRSTSGRYEQYF. The CDR3 coding sequence is TGTGCCACCAGCAGGTCAACTAGCGGGAGGTACGAGCAGTACTTC.

The CDR3 nucleotides are TGTGCCAGCAGCCTAAGGTCGGGGAGCAGGGAGACCCAGTACTTC. Protein product: CASSLRSGSRETQYF. The chain uses TRBV7-2 and TRBJ2-5, with TRBD2 as a possible D gene (5 bases). Germline lookup yields CDR1 SGHTA and CDR2 FQGNSA. The V gene lost 5 bases and the J gene lost 5 bases, with 18 bases spanning the gap. The CDR3 covers 15 residues.

The chain uses TRBV20-1 and TRBJ2-1; D call uncertain. Germline V gene data show CDR1 as DFQATT and CDR2 as SNEGSKA (reference sequence). This CDR3 comprises 10 residues. V dropped 6 bases and J dropped 7 bases, with 7 bases sitting between them. The CDR3 coding sequence is TGCAGTGCCCTGAGGAATGAGCAGTTCTTC. Amino acid sequence: CSALRNEQFF.

The V and J genes are TRBV11-1 and TRBJ2-3; D is possibly TRBD2 (5 bases). The CDR3 covers 17 residues. Germline V gene lookup returns CDR1 SGHAT and CDR2 FQDESV (reference sequence). V shed 1 base and J shed 3 bases, with 17 bases lying between them. The CDR3 is CASSLVEREIGTDTQYF. CDR3 nucleotides: TGTGCCAGCAGCTTAGTTGAAAGGGAGATTGGAACAGATACGCAGTATTTT.

This sequence joins TRBV19 and TRBJ2-7; TRBD1 aligns across 9 bases. Germline loops: CDR1 LNHDA, CDR2 SQIVND (reference sequence). The J segment lost 2 bases and the V segment lost 6 bases, leaving 5 bases of the junction unmatched. The CDR3 extends over 14 amino acids. CDR3 DNA: TGTGCCAGTAGATCCGGGACAGGGCCCTACGAGCAGTACTTC. Translating it yields CASRSGTGPYEQYF.

This clone was seen only once. The chain combines TRBV2 with TRBJ2-5; 9 bases align to TRBD1. The J call is uncertain, as TRBJ2-7 better fits the DNA end. The CDR3 runs to 15 residues. Per germline, CDR1 SNHLY and CDR2 FYNNEI. Here the CDR3 reads CASTLAGTGRDEQYF. The CDR3 bases are TGTGCCAGCACCTTAGCCGGGACAGGGCGTGACGAGCAGTACTTC.

This clone was counted only a few times. The chain carries TRBV27 and TRBJ2-3; a possible D gene is TRBD2 (6 bases). The CDR3 has 15 amino acids. From germline, CDR1 is MNHEY and CDR2 SMNVEV (reference sequence). Trimming took off 3 bases at V and 4 bases at J, with 14 bases between the two ends. The chain's CDR3 is CASSFVGTGSDTQYF. The CDR3 nucleotides read TGTGCCAGCAGTTTTGTGGGGACTGGATCAGATACGCAGTATTTT.

This clone was counted between two and nine times. The rearrangement joins TRBV30 to TRBJ1-5; 9 nucleotides line up with TRBD1. Germline loops: CDR1 GTSNPN, CDR2 SVGIG (reference sequence). The CDR3 runs to 14 residues. Germline trimming cut 2 bases from V and 5 bases from J; bases unmatched to any gene: 4. CDR3: CAWSPDRGDQPQHF. CDR3 DNA sequence: TGTGCCTGGAGTCCGGACAGGGGAGATCAGCCCCAGCATTTT.

This clone has just a few counts. The chain is built from TRBV5-4 and TRBJ2-1, with 8 bases matching TRBD2. The germline V gene encodes CDR1 SGHNT and CDR2 YYREEE (reference sequence). The CDR3 length is 13 residues. The ends lost 7 bases at V and 10 bases at J; junction bases unmatched: 10. As DNA, the CDR3 is TGTGCCAGCGGTAGCGGGGCGGTAGGAGAGCAGTTCTTC. Protein: CASGSGAVGEQFF.

The chain carries TRBV28 and TRBJ1-6; D is perhaps TRBD1 (6 bases). CDR3 length: 16 residues. V lost 1 base and J lost 7, with 14 bases in between. CDR1 is MDHEN and CDR2 is SYDVKM in the germline V gene. CDR3 region: CASSLYAGASNSPLHF. Here the CDR3 DNA reads TGTGCCAGCAGTTTATACGCGGGGGCGTCGAATTCACCCCTCCACTTT.

This clone was counted once. The chain couples TRBV30 to TRBJ1-1, with D perhaps TRBD1 (6 bases). The V end lost 3 bases, the J end lost 2 bases, and 10 bases lay between the germline ends. The CDR3 length is 13 residues. CDR1 and CDR2 from the germline V gene are GTSNPN and SVGIG (reference sequence). As DNA, the CDR3 is TGTGCCTGGAGAACAGGGATTAACACTGAAGCTTTCTTT. The encoded protein is CAWRTGINTEAFF.

This chain links TRBV28 with TRBJ2-5; 12 bases agree with TRBD2. The trim removed 4 bases at V and 2 bases at J, leaving 8 bases unmatched. CDR1 MDHEN and CDR2 SYDVKM come from the germline V gene. CDR3 length equals 17 residues. In DNA form, the CDR3 reads TGTGCCAGCAGTTCCCGGCTGACTAGCGGGGGACAAGAGACCCAGTACTTC. Its protein product is CASSSRLTSGGQETQYF. Looking up the rest from reference TRBV28 and TRBJ2-5 gives the full variable domain: DVKVTQSSRYLVKRTGEKVFLECVQDMDHENMFWYRQDPGLGLRLIYFSYDVKMKEKGDIPEGYSVSREKKERFSLILESASTNQTSMYLCASSSRLTSGGQETQYFGPGTRLLVL.

This chain links TRBV28 with TRBJ2-5; a weak D match, TRBD1 (6 bases). Germline CDR1 MDHEN, CDR2 SYDVKM. V was pared by 6 bases and J by 7 bases, with 15 bases between. This CDR3 is 13 amino acids long. CDR3 loop: CASSSGQPGTQYF. DNA for the CDR3: TGTGCCAGCAGCTCGGGACAACCGGGGACCCAGTACTTC.

This chain joins TRBV11-2 and TRBJ2-6; no reliable D call. The V gene lost 4 bases and the J gene lost 0 bases, with 10 bases spanning the gap. Germline-derived CDR1 and CDR2 are SGHAT and FQNNGV. The CDR3 covers 16 residues. This chain's CDR3 is CASSSLGSSGANVLTF. CDR3 in DNA: TGTGCCAGCAGCTCCCTAGGTAGCTCTGGGGCCAACGTCCTGACTTTC. The whole variable domain, remainder taken from reference TRBV11-2 and TRBJ2-6, is EAGVAQSPRYKIIEKRQSVAFWCNPISGHATLYWYQQILGQGPKLLIQFQNNGVVDDSQLPKDRFSAERLKGVDSTLKIQPAKLEDSAVYLCASSSLGSSGANVLTFGAGSRLTVL.